Detailed here is one TCR beta chain. This clonotype showed up just a few times. No much larger clone exists at a distance of one base, and base qualities are not known. V is cut by 4 bases and J by 11 bases, and the space between the germline ends is 21 bases. From the cysteine through the phenylalanine, the CDR3 covers 14 amino acids. The sequence is cut down to CDR3 DNA, 42 bases in frame from base 1. The germline V gene encodes CDR1 SGHRS and CDR2 YFSETQ. Taken with the paper, the label for treatment or condition translates to: live attenuated yellow fever vaccine strain. PBMCs were isolated from peripheral blood using a standard Ficoll-Paque protocol. The RNeasy Micro Kit was used to extract RNA from sorted memory subsets. This entry is derived from a study of T cells after yellow fever vaccination (dated by TCRdb to between 2018 and 2021). Study-level background: Memory subsets (EM, EMRA, CM and Tscm) were sorted on a BD FACS Aria III using CD3, CD45RA, CCR7 and CD95 staining. The SMART-Seq v4 Ultra Low Input RNA kit was used to prepare libraries from fractions with low cell numbers. To track T-cell clones before and after primary and booster YFV17D yellow fever vaccination, bulk TCR alpha and beta repertoires were sequenced longitudinally. Two healthy male donors, one aged 18 to 29 and one aged 30 to 40 years, made up the cohort. Blood was drawn at multiple timepoints before and after primary and secondary immunization, with bulk PBMC replicates and cell subsets isolated. Sorting of memory subsets took place on days 0, 15 and 45 and at 18 months after primary vaccination, as well as on days 0, 15 and 45 after the 30-year booster.

Sequencing relied on an Illumina NovaSeq 6000. TCR cDNA was made using 5'RACE template switching, a step that added a universal primer site and unique molecular identifiers. Priming for cDNA synthesis came from both the TCR alpha and TCR beta constant segments. Library amplification involved two PCR steps, and the second step added sample barcodes and sequencing adapters. Sequencing of libraries was performed on Illumina HiSeq 2500 (2x100 bp) or NovaSeq (2x150 bp). For the original study's pipeline: MIGEC was used to demultiplex reads and collapse the reads into UMI consensus sequences, and MiXCR was used for V(D)J alignment. Vaccine-responding clonotypes were defined with edgeR using replicate PBMC samples, requiring FDR below 0.01 and a log2 fold change above 5 up to day 15. CD4 or CD8 identity was assigned to each bulk clonotype according to whether the clonotype was present at higher abundance in the sequenced CD4 repertoire or the sequenced CD8 repertoire. Clonotype frequencies in memory subsets were weighted by FACS-sorted cell numbers to estimate each clone's distribution across memory phenotypes. TCRdb trimmed the raw reads at Q25, called clones with MiXCR and kept productive beta chains. CDR3 protein sequences are deduplicated, and each keeps its most common genes and DNA. It is TCRdb's table, rather than the study itself, that gives the V and J calls and clone size. Present in this sample are approximately 58,000 distinct CDR3 sequences, approximately 5.7% of which were seen just once. Jointly, the top ten make up around 30% of the sample.

Results and caveats for the whole study, not just this receptor: Because abundant contaminating clonotypes from the bulk population could be contained in FACS-sorted repertoires, computational filtering was required. Compared with the primary T-cell response, the secondary T-cell response was faster but weaker, reaching its peak on day 5 rather than on day 15. On day 0, almost all vaccine-responding clonotypes were found to be below detection in the sorted memory subsets. Only a couple of donors were included in the study, so the extent to which the findings can be generalized is limited. A small share of clonotypes occurred in both CD4 and CD8 compartments, likely arising from convergent recombination. Most clones expanded after primary vaccination were re-detected after the booster (around 96% of CD4 and roughly 87% of CD8), suggesting broad memory maintenance.

The chain employs TRBV5-1 and TRBJ1-1, with the D segment identity uncertain. This sequence originates from a man between 18 and 35 years old who received the YFV17D yellow fever vaccine. The sequencing used PBMCs, either bulk or a sorted T-cell subset (CD4+, CD8+, memory, or dextramer-sorted; not recorded which), collected on the day of the yellow fever booster vaccination. This receptor has the CDR3 CASSGIGGQAKAFF. The nucleotide sequence is TGCGCCAGCAGCGGCATAGGAGGTCAGGCTAAGGCTTTCTTT.